The clone carrying this T cell receptor (beta chain) was counted a few times. Its antigen is still unknown. The data are from a study of vaccination and CD4 T cells after COVID-19. Background on the study: A median of around 70 days (range 14 to 241) separated dose two from the taking of post-vaccine samples. General observations from the study: Median SARS-CoV-2-reactive clonotype numbers rose nonsignificantly, roughly 21 to 38.

Trimming cost V 7 bases and J 0 bases, with 10 bases left between them. Germline CDR1 and CDR2: MNHEY and SMNVEV (reference sequence). The CDR3 sequence is 15 residues long. With the Oncomine TCR Beta short-read assay, DNA from cultured CD4+ T cells was sequenced. From the PCR reads, TCRdb called clonotypes with MiXCR, one entry per CDR3 protein. This table holds some 15,000 distinct CDR3 sequences, approximately 30% found once. The treatment was: roughly ten-day PBMC culture with coronavirus spike peptide pools or control peptides (ViraFEST assay). Recorded positive PCR dates fall between March and December 2020, preceding US Alpha, Beta and Delta variants.

This receptor was taken from a human donor who had recovered from COVID-19. The chain has TRBV27 and TRBJ2-6; D call uncertain. The specimen comprised CD4+ T cells from blood, cultured in vitro, sampled after SARS-CoV-2 vaccination. Written as DNA, the CDR3 is TGTGCCAGCAAGGTTGTAAGCTCTGGGGCCAACGTCCTGACTTTC. Translated, it gives CASKVVSSGANVLTF.